The clone carrying this TCR beta chain is a singleton in its sample. TCRdb keeps only in-frame clones here, not all; method: immunoSEQ multiplex PCR. Seen here are about 220,000 clones, around four fifths observed once, and the top ten hold 4.5% to 5.5%. These data originate in a study of blood T cell repertoires in COVID-19. Study-level background: Researchers got acute and convalescent COVID-19 samples from the United States, Italy and Spain.

The CDR3 contains 14 residues. Trimming removed 5 bases at V and 4 bases at J, with 14 bases between. Germline lookup yields CDR1 PRHDT and CDR2 FYEKMQ (reference sequence). Those enrolled in Seattle joined during active infection and were followed longitudinally afterward. Sequencing used peripheral blood. V and J are TRBV13 and TRBJ1-2, with D hard to call. The origin of this receptor is a woman between 65 and 79 years old with COVID-19, enrolled during active disease. The CDR3 reads CASSLRRVGYGYTF. The DNA for the CDR3 is TGTGCCAGCAGCCTAAGGAGGGTTGGCTATGGCTACACCTTC.